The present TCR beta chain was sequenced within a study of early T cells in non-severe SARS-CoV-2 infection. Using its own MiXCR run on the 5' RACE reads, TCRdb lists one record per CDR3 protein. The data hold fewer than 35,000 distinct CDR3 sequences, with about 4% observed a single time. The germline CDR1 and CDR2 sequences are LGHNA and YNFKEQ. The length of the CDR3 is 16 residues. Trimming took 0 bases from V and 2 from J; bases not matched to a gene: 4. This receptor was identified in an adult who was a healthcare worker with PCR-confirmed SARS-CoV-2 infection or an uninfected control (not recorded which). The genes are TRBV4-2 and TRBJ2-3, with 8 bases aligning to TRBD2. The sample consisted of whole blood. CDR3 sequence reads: CASSQEPAGVTDTQYF. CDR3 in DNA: TGTGCCAGCAGCCAAGAGCCAGCGGGAGTCACAGATACGCAGTATTTT.